This TCR beta chain came from a study of CD8 T cells in ankylosing spondylitis. Findings and limits, study-wide: Reactive arthritis synovial fluid and blood previously showed some of these motif variants. Significantly higher representation of disease-linked clones was reported for matched ankylosing spondylitis synovial fluid. Within peripheral blood, clones linked to disease were CD8+ and relatively rare.

The CDR3 is made up of 12 amino acids. V dropped 6 bases and J dropped 1 base, with 7 bases sitting between them. Germline V gene sequence: CDR1 SGHDT, CDR2 YYEEEE. Quantitative barcoded 5'-RACE was used to prepare TCR beta libraries. Each CDR3 protein gets one entry after TCRdb re-called the 5' RACE reads with MiXCR. This table holds around 130,000 distinct CDR3 sequences, about an eighth found once. As for this clonotype: The antigen is undetermined.

Source material: blood, either unsorted or a sorted T cell fraction (not recorded which). The TCR was taken from a female donor with ankylosing spondylitis or in good health (not recorded which). V gene TRBV5-6 combines with J gene TRBJ1-1; D is uncertain. The CDR3 sequence: CASNRKNTEAFF. DNA for the CDR3: TGTGCCAGCAACCGAAAGAACACTGAAGCTTTCTTT.